Shown below are 25 T cell receptor beta chains from a single sample sequenced in a study of control samples from healthy donors and cancer patients. TCRdb's copy holds only in-frame clones and misses some; the assay was immunoSEQ multiplex PCR. The sample has 150,000 to 170,000 clones; 90% to 95% are singletons. Sequencing used blood. The receptor source for this set is a man in his forties or fifties in good health.

This sequence joins TRBV11-1 and TRBJ2-1; D remains unclear. The CDR3 runs 13 residues. From germline, CDR1 is SGHAT and CDR2 FQDESV (reference sequence). V was shortened by 0 bases and J by 5 bases, with 5 bases between the two germline ends. The CDR3: CASSLALNNEQFF. The CDR3 bases are TGTGCCAGCAGCTTAGCGTTAAACAATGAGCAGTTCTTC. Looking up the rest from reference TRBV11-1 and TRBJ2-1 gives the full variable domain: EAEVAQSPRYKITEKSQAVAFWCDPISGHATLYWYRQILGQGPELLVQFQDESVVDDSQLPKDRFSAERLKGVDSTLKIQPAELGDSAMYLCASSLALNNEQFFGPGTRLTVL.

J is TRBJ1-5 and V is TRBV27; D is unclear. Germline assignment: CDR1 MNHEY and CDR2 SMNVEV (reference sequence). The CDR3 covers 13 residues. V lost 2 bases and J 3 bases, leaving 5 bases between the germline ends. CDR3 amino acids: CASSLVYNQPQHF. Here the CDR3 DNA reads TGTGCCAGCAGTTTAGTGTACAATCAGCCCCAGCATTTT.

The rearrangement joins TRBV29-1 to TRBJ1-4; perhaps TRBD1 as D (6 bases). V lost 7 bases and J 5 bases, leaving 14 bases between the germline ends. Germline lookup yields CDR1 SQVTM and CDR2 ANQGSEA. The CDR3 runs 13 residues. The CDR3 sequence: CSASGGRNEKLFF. CDR3 in DNA: TGCAGCGCCTCGGGGGGGCGGAATGAAAAACTGTTTTTT.

The rearrangement uses TRBV12-3 or TRBV12-4 and TRBJ2-5; 9 bases align to TRBD2. There are 13 residues in the CDR3. The trim removed 6 bases at V and 3 bases at J, leaving 2 bases unmatched. CDR3 sequence reads: CASRRGGEETQYF. The DNA of the CDR3 is TGTGCCAGCAGGCGGGGGGGCGAAGAGACCCAGTACTTC.

This sequence joins TRBV15 and TRBJ1-4, with 8 bases identical to TRBD1. Per germline, CDR1 LNHNV and CDR2 YYDKDF (reference sequence). The CDR3 runs to 16 residues. The ends lost 3 bases at V and 0 bases at J; junction bases unmatched: 3. The CDR3 reads CATSSGTGATNEKLFF. The CDR3, as DNA: TGTGCCACCAGCAGCGGGACAGGTGCAACTAATGAAAAACTGTTTTTT. The full variable domain, in which reference TRBV15 and TRBJ1-4 provide the parts outside the CDR3, is DAMVIQNPRYQVTQFGKPVTLSCSQTLNHNVMYWYQQKSSQAPKLLFHYYDKDFNNEADTPDNFQSRRPNTSFCFLDIRSPGLGDTAMYLCATSSGTGATNEKLFFGSGTQLSVL.

The rearrangement links TRBV2 to TRBJ2-3; D gene ambiguous. V was pared by 7 bases and J by 2 bases, with 16 bases between. The CDR3 runs 15 residues. From germline, CDR1 is SNHLY and CDR2 FYNNEI. In nucleotides, the CDR3 is TGTGCCAGCAAAGCCACGATACGGGCCACAGATACGCAGTATTTT. Protein: CASKATIRATDTQYF. Using reference TRBV2 and TRBJ2-3 for the parts outside the CDR3, the full variable domain is EPEVTQTPSHQVTQMGQEVILRCVPISNHLYFYWYRQILGQKVEFLVSFYNNEISEKSEIFDDQFSVERPDGSNFTLKIRSTKLEDSAMYFCASKATIRATDTQYFGPGTRLTVL.

This chain uses TRBV6-6 with TRBJ1-3, with D perhaps matching TRBD1 (5 bases). V was trimmed by 2 bases and J by 5 bases, leaving 13 bases between them. Germline CDR1 is MNHNY and CDR2 is SVGAGI (reference sequence). This CDR3 has 15 residues. CDR3 DNA: TGTGCCAGCAGTTACGGGGCGGGGGGGAGAAACACCATATATTTT. This gives the protein CASSYGAGGRNTIYF.

The chain has TRBV30 and TRBJ1-6; a weak D match, TRBD1 (5 bases). Germline assignment: CDR1 GTSNPN and CDR2 SVGIG (reference sequence). Trimming left V 4 bases short and J 6 bases short, with 16 bases between. The CDR3 runs 15 residues. This chain's CDR3 is CAWTRRGAANSPLHF. The CDR3 region has the DNA TGTGCCTGGACCAGACGAGGGGCAGCTAATTCACCCCTCCACTTT.

V and J are TRBV5-6 and TRBJ1-1; D gene uncertain. The CDR3 consists of 18 residues. Trimming shortened V by 1 base and J by 2 bases, and 21 bases separated the two germline ends. CDR1 SGHDT and CDR2 YYEEEE come from the germline V gene. The CDR3: CASSLMGFFSGLNTEAFF. CDR3 sequence (DNA): TGTGCCAGCAGCTTGATGGGGTTCTTTTCGGGTTTAAACACTGAAGCTTTCTTT.

The chain recombines TRBV27 with TRBJ1-2; tentatively, D is TRBD1 (5 bases). The CDR3 spans 16 residues. Trimming removed 3 bases at V and 1 base at J, with 15 bases between. Germline V lookup: CDR1 MNHEY, CDR2 SMNVEV (reference sequence). Here the CDR3 reads CASSFLGAPSNYGYTF. The CDR3 DNA reads as TGTGCCAGCAGTTTCTTAGGGGCGCCTAGTAACTATGGCTACACCTTC.

The rearrangement uses TRBV5-1 and TRBJ1-1; D is unclear. Germline lookup yields CDR1 SGHRS and CDR2 YFSETQ. This CDR3 is built from 13 residues. The V end was cut by 1 base, the J end by 3 bases, with 7 bases between. The CDR3, as DNA: TGCGCCAGCAGCTTGTCATCGTACACTGAAGCTTTCTTT. Amino acid sequence: CASSLSSYTEAFF.

The chain combines TRBV5-5 with TRBJ1-4; D uncertain. The V and J ends lost 4 bases and 4 bases respectively, with 17 bases between them. The CDR3 has 16 residues. Germline V CDR1 and CDR2: SGHKS, YYEKEE (reference sequence). CDR3 loop: CASSPTDGGDNEKLFF. CDR3 coding DNA: TGTGCCAGCAGCCCCACGGACGGAGGAGATAATGAAAAACTGTTTTTT.

V gene TRBV10-2 combines with J gene TRBJ2-1; no definite D call. There are 14 residues in the CDR3. Trimming took 0 bases from V and 3 from J, leaving 6 bases between them. Germline loops: CDR1 WSHSY, CDR2 SAAADI. The CDR3 DNA is TGCGCCAGCAGTGAGTCGACGCTCTACAATGAGCAGTTCTTC. This sequence encodes CASSESTLYNEQFF.

This clone was observed once. CDR3 sequence (DNA): TGCAGCGTAAGGGAAGGACAGGGGGCCTATGGCTACACCTTC. Its protein product is CSVREGQGAYGYTF. The chain links TRBV29-1 to TRBJ1-2; 11 bases agree with TRBD1. The CDR3 is made up of 14 amino acids. Germline V gene sequence: CDR1 SQVTM, CDR2 ANQGSEA. Trimming cost V 6 bases and J 4 bases; bases outside gene matches: 7.

This rearrangement joins TRBV4-1 to TRBJ1-4, with D unresolved. Germline assignment: CDR1 MGHRA and CDR2 YSYEKL. Trimming left V 1 base short and J 8 bases short, with 2 bases between. CDR3 length equals 11 residues. This CDR3 is CASSQVEKLFF. CDR3 bases: TGCGCCAGCAGCCAAGTCGAAAAACTGTTTTTT.

The J gene is TRBJ2-3, the V gene TRBV24-1; D gene unclear. The V end lost 7 bases, the J end lost 2 bases, and 12 bases lay between the germline ends. The germline CDR1 and CDR2 sequences are KGHDR and SFDVKD. The CDR3 spans 14 residues. The CDR3 region is CATSQNIPTDTQYF. The CDR3 region has the DNA TGTGCCACCAGCCAAAACATCCCCACAGATACGCAGTATTTT.

This chain uses TRBV7-9 with TRBJ1-1; no clear D gene. The CDR3 length is 15 residues. Germline-derived CDR1 and CDR2 are SEHNR and FQNEAQ (reference sequence). The ends were cut back, 4 bases at V and 4 bases at J, with 16 bases in the middle. The CDR3 region has the DNA TGTGCCAGCAGCTCCCCGTTGGGGTGGAGCACTGAAGCTTTCTTT. It specifies CASSSPLGWSTEAFF. Drawing the rest from reference TRBV7-9 and TRBJ1-1, the complete variable domain is DTGVSQNPRHKITKRGQNVTFRCDPISEHNRLYWYRQTLGQGPEFLTYFQNEAQLEKSRLLSDRFSAERPKGSFSTLEIQRTEQGDSAMYLCASSSPLGWSTEAFFGQGTRLTVV.

This chain joins TRBV19 and TRBJ1-1, with 10 bases matching TRBD1. This CDR3 comprises 14 residues. Germline CDR1 LNHDA, CDR2 SQIVND (reference sequence). Trimming took 7 bases from V and 2 from J; bases not matched to a gene: 4. The CDR3 nucleotides are TGTGCCAGTATTAGGACAGGGGGAAACACTGAAGCTTTCTTT. Translating gives CASIRTGGNTEAFF. Together with reference TRBV19 and TRBJ1-1, the CDR3 gives the full variable domain: DGGITQSPKYLFRKEGQNVTLSCEQNLNHDAMYWYRQDPGQGLRLIYYSQIVNDFQKGDIAEGYSVSREKKESFPLTVTSAQKNPTAFYLCASIRTGGNTEAFFGQGTRLTVV.

V is TRBV6-5 and J is TRBJ1-4; D ambiguous. CDR3 length equals 14 residues. Trimming took 6 bases from V and 7 from J, leaving 15 bases between them. The V gene's germline CDR1 is MNHEY and CDR2 SVGAGI. The CDR3 sequence: CASSLGGSGEKLFF. Written as DNA, the CDR3 is TGTGCCAGCAGCCTAGGCGGTTCCGGTGAAAAACTGTTTTTT.

This sequence joins TRBV5-6 and TRBJ1-2; unclear D gene. CDR3 size: 14 residues. Germline CDR1 SGHDT, CDR2 YYEEEE. Trimming shortened V by 2 bases and J by 4 bases, and 12 bases separated the two germline ends. The CDR3 sequence is CASSFDEDLYGYTF. In nucleotides, the CDR3 is TGTGCCAGCAGCTTCGACGAGGACCTCTATGGCTACACCTTC.

V usage is TRBV18 and J usage is TRBJ1-3, with D perhaps TRBD1 (6 bases). V was trimmed by 6 bases and J by 4 bases, leaving 16 bases between them. The germline V gene has CDR1 KGHSH and CDR2 LQKENI. The CDR3 extends over 15 amino acids. CDR3 amino acids: CASSPGEGIGNTIYF. The CDR3, as DNA: TGTGCCAGCTCCCCAGGGGAGGGGATCGGAAACACCATATATTTT.

The rearrangement links TRBV7-2 to TRBJ1-1; D gene uncertain. This CDR3 is built from 14 residues. CDR1 and CDR2 (germline): SGHTA, FQGNSA. Between the trimmed V and J ends, which lost 2 bases and 1 base, there was a span of 8 bases. The CDR3: CASSLWEGNTEAFF. The CDR3 nucleotides are TGTGCCAGCAGCTTATGGGAGGGGAACACTGAAGCTTTCTTT.

In this sample, this clone turned up once. The chain combines TRBV28 with TRBJ1-2, with 8 positions matching TRBD1. CDR3 length: 15 residues. The germline gives CDR1 MDHEN, CDR2 SYDVKM. J lost 3 bases, V lost 6 bases, and 9 bases had no gene match. The CDR3 coding sequence is TGTGCCAGCAGCCTAGGGGCAGGGGGCGACTATGGCTACACCTTC. Translation gives CASSLGAGGDYGYTF.

The chain joins TRBV6-5 to TRBJ1-2; 9 nucleotides match TRBD1. Germline assignment: CDR1 MNHEY and CDR2 SVGAGI. This CDR3 spans 12 amino acids. V trimming: 4 bases; J trimming: 8 bases; junction bases outside the gene matches: 2. The CDR3 region has the DNA TGTGCCAGCAGTTTGGGACAGGGAGGCTACACCTTC. Translation gives CASSLGQGGYTF.

The J gene is TRBJ1-5, the V gene TRBV7-2; D call uncertain. The V end lost 5 bases, the J end lost 2 bases, and 7 bases lay between the germline ends. Germline V gene lookup returns CDR1 SGHTA and CDR2 FQGNSA. This CDR3 spans 13 amino acids. CDR3: CASSAVGNQPQHF. In DNA form, the CDR3 reads TGTGCCAGCAGCGCGGTTGGCAATCAGCCCCAGCATTTT. Full variable domain (missing parts from reference TRBV7-2 and TRBJ1-5): GAGVSQSPSNKVTEKGKDVELRCDPISGHTALYWYRQSLGQGLEFLIYFQGNSAPDKSGLPSDRFSAERTGGSVSTLTIQRTQQEDSAVYLCASSAVGNQPQHFGDGTRLSIL.